These T cell receptor beta chains were read from a single sample in a study of T cell repertoires in cytomegalovirus infection. TCRdb itself ran the reads through MiXCR, one entry per CDR3 protein. The data contain around 550,000 distinct CDR3 sequences, around 27% of them singletons. Sequences were obtained from PBMCs. All receptors come from a human donor in good health (CMV status not recorded). Some clones in this sample may be carry-over from other donors' samples. Each CDR3 is given with its conserved first and last residue. The D gene is left open where the match is weak. Clone size is shown for a subset of rows, as once, few, many or a class of expanded clone.

J: TRBJ1-2
D: -
size: -
V: TRBV7-8
length: 15
CDR3: CASSSYSQGGDGYTF
DNA: TGTGCCAGCAGCTCCTATAGCCAAGGTGGAGATGGCTACACCTTC

J: TRBJ1-2
D: TRBD1
size: -
V: TRBV7-2
length: 13
CDR3: CASRMDRSYGYTF
DNA: TGTGCCAGCAGGATGGACAGGAGCTATGGCTACACCTTC

J: TRBJ2-5
D: -
size: -
V: TRBV20-1
length: 11
CDR3: CSVEPRETQYF
DNA: TGCAGTGTTGAGCCGCGCGAGACCCAGTACTTC

J: TRBJ2-7
D: TRBD1
size: -
V: TRBV29-1
length: 13
CDR3: CSVATGNSYEQYF
DNA: TGCAGCGTGGCGACAGGGAACTCCTACGAGCAGTACTTC

J: TRBJ2-3
D: TRBD2
size: few
V: TRBV4-1
length: 14
CDR3: CASSGRGGADTQYF
DNA: TGCGCCAGCAGCGGGAGGGGAGGGGCAGATACGCAGTATTTT

J: TRBJ2-3
D: -
size: -
V: TRBV19
length: 13
CDR3: CASSSSITDTQYF
DNA: TGTGCCAGTAGTTCGAGCATCACAGATACGCAGTATTTT

J: TRBJ1-3
D: -
size: few
V: TRBV19
length: 15
CDR3: CASSMVGSSGNTIYF
DNA: TGTGCCAGTAGTATGGTAGGGAGCTCTGGAAACACCATATATTTT

J: TRBJ1-1
D: -
size: many
V: TRBV5-6
length: 13
CDR3: CASTGQGFTEAFF
DNA: TGTGCCAGCACGGGCCAGGGTTTCACTGAAGCTTTCTTT

J: TRBJ1-1
D: -
size: -
V: TRBV14
length: 15
CDR3: CASSQDGSRWTEAFF
DNA: TGTGCCAGCAGCCAAGACGGCAGCCGTTGGACTGAAGCTTTCTTT

J: TRBJ1-4
D: -
size: few
V: TRBV3-1
length: 15
CDR3: CASSLGAAINEKLFF
DNA: TGTGCCAGCAGCCTCGGTGCGGCGATTAATGAAAAACTGTTTTTT

J: TRBJ2-2
D: -
size: few
V: TRBV15
length: 15
CDR3: CATSRGAGNTGELFF
DNA: TGTGCCACCAGCAGGGGTGCGGGGAACACCGGGGAGCTGTTTTTT

J: TRBJ2-7
D: TRBD1
size: few
V: TRBV7-9
length: 16
CDR3: CASSLAALGQPYEQYF
DNA: TGTGCCAGCAGCTTAGCGGCCTTGGGACAGCCTTACGAGCAGTACTTC

J: TRBJ2-1
D: -
size: many
V: TRBV7-6
length: 15
CDR3: CASSLVPLSYNEQFF
DNA: TGTGCCAGCAGCTTAGTTCCCCTCTCCTACAATGAGCAGTTCTTC

J: TRBJ2-1
D: TRBD2
size: -
V: TRBV20-1
length: 16
CDR3: CSARALGLGLYGEQFF
DNA: TGCAGTGCTAGAGCTTTGGGACTAGGATTGTACGGCGAGCAGTTCTTC

J: TRBJ2-3
D: -
size: few
V: TRBV28
length: 13
CDR3: CASRNQGTDTQYF
DNA: TGTGCCAGCAGGAATCAGGGCACAGATACGCAGTATTTT

J: TRBJ2-2
D: -
size: few
V: TRBV28
length: 15
CDR3: CASSLIRGGHGELFF
DNA: TGTGCCAGCAGTTTAATCAGGGGTGGACACGGGGAGCTGTTTTTT

J: TRBJ2-1
D: -
size: -
V: TRBV7-2
length: 16
CDR3: CASSLTVMGQGNEQFF
DNA: TGTGCCAGCAGCCTTACCGTGATGGGACAAGGCAATGAGCAGTTCTTC

J: TRBJ1-1
D: -
size: few
V: TRBV12-3/TRBV12-4
length: 14
CDR3: CASSFAGANTEAFF
DNA: TGTGCCAGCAGTTTCGCAGGGGCTAACACTGAAGCTTTCTTT

J: TRBJ2-5
D: -
size: -
V: TRBV28
length: 13
CDR3: CASSNGQQETQYF
DNA: TGTGCCAGCAGTAACGGACAGCAAGAGACCCAGTACTTC

J: TRBJ1-2
D: -
size: many
V: TRBV7-8
length: 14
CDR3: CASRALSGTDGYTF
DNA: TGTGCCAGCAGAGCCCTATCCGGGACGGATGGCTACACCTTC

J: TRBJ2-1
D: -
size: -
V: TRBV15
length: 14
CDR3: CATSIERTYNEQFF
DNA: TGTGCCACCAGCATAGAGCGGACGTACAATGAGCAGTTCTTC

J: TRBJ2-7
D: TRBD2
size: -
V: TRBV20-1
length: 14
CDR3: CSAGRTSGAYEQYF
DNA: TGCAGTGCCGGCCGGACTAGCGGAGCCTACGAGCAGTACTTC

J: TRBJ2-3
D: -
size: few
V: TRBV20-1
length: 13
CDR3: CSARGTYEDTQYF
DNA: TGCAGTGCTAGGGGGACTTACGAAGATACGCAGTATTTT

J: TRBJ1-2
D: TRBD1
size: many
V: TRBV20-1
length: 12
CDR3: CSAKQGALGYTF
DNA: TGCAGTGCGAAACAGGGGGCGCTTGGCTACACCTTC

J: TRBJ2-5
D: -
size: few
V: TRBV7-2
length: 13
CDR3: CASSRPGVETQYF
DNA: TGTGCCAGCAGTCGACCCGGGGTGGAGACCCAGTACTTC

J: TRBJ2-6
D: -
size: many
V: TRBV6-5
length: 13
CDR3: CASRGSGANVLTF
DNA: TGTGCCAGCAGGGGGTCTGGGGCCAACGTCCTGACTTTC

J: TRBJ2-1
D: -
size: once
V: TRBV5-4
length: 16
CDR3: CASSLGGAGVSNEQFF
DNA: TGTGCCAGCAGCTTGGGGGGGGCGGGAGTTAGTAATGAGCAGTTCTTC

J: TRBJ2-3
D: -
size: -
V: TRBV6-1
length: 13
CDR3: CASRSALGDTQYF
DNA: TGTGCCAGCCGTTCTGCCCTGGGGGATACGCAGTATTTT

J: TRBJ2-3
D: -
size: few
V: TRBV20-1
length: 12
CDR3: CSARTDTDTQYF
DNA: TGCAGTGCTAGGACAGACACAGATACGCAGTATTTT

J: TRBJ2-7
D: TRBD1
size: -
V: TRBV15
length: 15
CDR3: CATSRDRGTGHEQYF
DNA: TGTGCCACCAGCAGAGATCGCGGGACAGGTCACGAGCAGTACTTC

J: TRBJ2-7
D: TRBD2
size: many
V: TRBV7-3
length: 16
CDR3: CASSPAGTSVPYEQYF
DNA: TGTGCCAGCAGCCCAGCTGGGACTAGCGTGCCCTACGAGCAGTACTTC

J: TRBJ1-3
D: TRBD1
size: -
V: TRBV24-1
length: 16
CDR3: CATSDAGQSSGNTIYF
DNA: TGTGCCACCAGTGATGCGGGACAGAGCTCTGGAAACACCATATATTTT

J: TRBJ2-7
D: TRBD1
size: many
V: TRBV7-3
length: 15
CDR3: CASSLQGAAYYEQYF
DNA: TGTGCCAGCAGCTTACAGGGGGCAGCTTACTACGAGCAGTACTTC

J: TRBJ2-2
D: -
size: many
V: TRBV7-2
length: 15
CDR3: CASSLGAGRTGELFF
DNA: TGTGCCAGCAGCTTGGGGGCAGGACGCACCGGGGAGCTGTTTTTT

J: TRBJ2-3
D: -
size: many
V: TRBV7-2
length: 18
CDR3: CASSLRDTRRGAADTQYF
DNA: TGTGCCAGCAGCTTAAGGGACACCCGACGGGGGGCCGCAGATACGCAGTATTTT

J: TRBJ1-2
D: -
size: -
V: TRBV20-1
length: 13
CDR3: CSAGQQSNYGYTF
DNA: TGCAGTGCCGGACAGCAATCTAACTATGGCTACACCTTC

J: TRBJ1-2
D: TRBD1
size: many
V: TRBV7-3
length: 13
CDR3: CASSPRQGDGYTF
DNA: TGTGCCAGCAGCCCCAGACAGGGGGATGGCTACACCTTC

J: TRBJ2-2
D: -
size: -
V: TRBV5-1
length: 15
CDR3: CASSLVTTNTGELFF
DNA: TGCGCCAGCAGCTTGGTGACCACGAACACCGGGGAGCTGTTTTTT

J: TRBJ1-3
D: -
size: -
V: TRBV7-2
length: 16
CDR3: CASSQSTGLSGNTIYF
DNA: TGTGCCAGCAGCCAATCCACAGGGCTCTCTGGAAACACCATATATTTT

J: TRBJ1-5
D: -
size: few
V: TRBV18
length: 15
CDR3: CASSPLGRPSEPQHF
DNA: TGTGCCAGCTCACCACTCGGACGGCCCTCTGAACCCCAGCATTTT

J: TRBJ2-1
D: TRBD2
size: -
V: TRBV2
length: 15
CDR3: CASKLSAGEYNEQFF
DNA: TGTGCCAGCAAACTTTCGGCGGGGGAGTACAATGAGCAGTTCTTC

J: TRBJ1-5
D: TRBD1
size: few
V: TRBV2
length: 18
CDR3: CASSPGQAWRLGNQPQHF
DNA: TGTGCCAGCAGTCCCGGACAGGCTTGGCGGCTGGGCAATCAGCCCCAGCATTTT

J: TRBJ1-1
D: -
size: few
V: TRBV12-3/TRBV12-4
length: 13
CDR3: CASSAQGKTEAFF
DNA: TGTGCCAGCAGTGCACAGGGTAAGACTGAAGCTTTCTTT

J: TRBJ2-2
D: -
size: -
V: TRBV12-3/TRBV12-4
length: 14
CDR3: CATPRDVNTGELFF
DNA: TGTGCCACCCCCCGGGACGTTAACACCGGGGAGCTGTTTTTT

J: TRBJ1-2
D: TRBD1
size: -
V: TRBV6-5
length: 16
CDR3: CASSYSMARGLHGYTF
DNA: TGTGCCAGCAGTTACTCGATGGCCAGGGGGTTACATGGCTACACCTTC

J: TRBJ2-1
D: -
size: few
V: TRBV29-1
length: 12
CDR3: CSAGAVYNEQFF
DNA: TGCAGCGCCGGAGCAGTCTACAATGAGCAGTTCTTC

J: TRBJ2-2
D: -
size: -
V: TRBV20-1
length: 15
CDR3: CSARPLVRNTGELFF
DNA: TGCAGTGCTAGGCCCCTAGTCCGGAACACCGGGGAGCTGTTTTTT

J: TRBJ1-2
D: -
size: -
V: TRBV18
length: 12
CDR3: CASSQPTVGYTF
DNA: TGTGCCAGCTCACAGCCGACAGTTGGCTACACCTTC

J: TRBJ2-3
D: -
size: -
V: TRBV12-3/TRBV12-4
length: 12
CDR3: CASLRGADTQYF
DNA: TGTGCCAGTCTTCGAGGGGCAGATACGCAGTATTTT

J: TRBJ2-3
D: TRBD2
size: few
V: TRBV27
length: 15
CDR3: CASSFAGGVRDTQYF
DNA: TGTGCCAGCAGTTTTGCGGGAGGGGTGAGGGATACGCAGTATTTT

J: TRBJ1-3
D: -
size: few
V: TRBV15
length: 16
CDR3: CATSSLSRGSGDTIYF
DNA: TGTGCCACCAGCAGTCTCTCGAGGGGTAGTGGCGACACCATATATTTT

J: TRBJ1-5
D: -
size: -
V: TRBV6-1
length: 14
CDR3: CASSAEGIDQPQHF
DNA: TGTGCCAGCAGTGCGGAGGGGATAGACCAGCCCCAGCATTTT

J: TRBJ1-2
D: -
size: once
V: TRBV2
length: 13
CDR3: CASFFTGNYGYTF
DNA: TGTGCCAGCTTTTTTACAGGGAACTATGGCTACACCTTC

J: TRBJ2-1
D: -
size: -
V: TRBV4-1
length: 13
CDR3: CASSHDERDEQFF
DNA: TGCGCCAGCAGCCATGATGAGCGGGATGAGCAGTTCTTC

J: TRBJ2-6
D: -
size: -
V: TRBV14
length: 15
CDR3: CASSVTGLGANVLTF
DNA: TGTGCCAGCAGCGTGACAGGTTTGGGGGCCAACGTCCTGACTTTC